This T cell receptor beta chain was recorded in a study of vaccination effects on CD4 cells after COVID-19. Clones were sequenced by immunoSEQ multiplex PCR, and TCRdb holds only the in-frame ones, with some missing. The sample yields 55,000 to 90,000 clones, roughly 73% seen once. CDR1 is SGHNT and CDR2 is YYREEE in the germline V gene (reference sequence). The trim removed 0 bases at V and 4 bases at J, leaving 4 bases unmatched. There are 16 residues in the CDR3. Antigen-specific CD4+ T cells were expanded with viral peptide pools in the ViraFEST assay before sequencing. Following culture for roughly 10 days, CD4+ T cells were isolated. According to PCR results, the person was infected with SARS-CoV-2 between March and December 2020. As for this clone: What it recognizes is unknown.

The clonotype was recovered from a human donor who had a prior SARS-CoV-2 infection. Sequencing was performed on CD4+ T cells from PBMCs cultured with HIV peptides, taken before COVID-19 vaccination. Subset given: HIV-1 Nef peptide pool negative control/reference culture. The chain joins TRBV5-4 to TRBJ2-2; 9 bases map to TRBD2. The CDR3 sequence: CASSLVGGGGTGELFF. As DNA, the CDR3 is TGTGCCAGCAGCTTGGTGGGCGGGGGGGGCACCGGGGAGCTGTTTTTT.